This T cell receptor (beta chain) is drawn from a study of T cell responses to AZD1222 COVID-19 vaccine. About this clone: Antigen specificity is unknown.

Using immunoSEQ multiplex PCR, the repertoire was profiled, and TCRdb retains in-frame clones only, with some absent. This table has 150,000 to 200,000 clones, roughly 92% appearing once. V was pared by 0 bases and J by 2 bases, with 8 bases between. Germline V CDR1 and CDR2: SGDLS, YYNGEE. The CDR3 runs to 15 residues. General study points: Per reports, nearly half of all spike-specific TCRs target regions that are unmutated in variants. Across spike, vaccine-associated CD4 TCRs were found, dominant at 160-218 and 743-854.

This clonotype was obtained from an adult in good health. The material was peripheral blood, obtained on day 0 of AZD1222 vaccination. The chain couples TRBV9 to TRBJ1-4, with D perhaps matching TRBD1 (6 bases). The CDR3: CASSVVGGTNEKLFF. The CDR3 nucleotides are TGTGCCAGCAGCGTAGTAGGGGGGACTAATGAAAAACTGTTTTTT.